The clone carrying this TCR beta chain has at least ten counts. Its target is not known. The sample originates from a study of glioma-infiltrating T cells. Study overall: Presurgical dexamethasone in glioma patients lasted six or fewer days. Study conclusions and caveats: Very few CDR3 sequences were shared between tissue and blood. Patients with low tissue-blood divergence carried a signature set of shared blood CDR3 motifs. Above-expected tissue-blood divergence occurred in all gliomas, most in low-grade ones.

TCR alpha and beta CDR3 regions were amplified from RNA using iRepertoire nested multiplex PCR. MiXCR, run by TCRdb on the multiplex PCR reads, gives a single entry per CDR3 protein. The table records 300,000 to 400,000 distinct CDR3 sequences, roughly 41% of them present only once. V gave up 5 bases and J gave up 2 bases, with 10 bases separating them. CDR1 and CDR2 from the germline V gene are MNHEY and SMNVEV (reference sequence). This CDR3 has 13 residues. The sequenced sample consisted of glioma tissue, nonneoplastic brain tissue, or PBMCs (not recorded which). The TCR sequence derives from a human donor with low-grade glioma or glioblastoma, undergoing nonglioma brain surgery, or in good health (not recorded which). The chain recombines TRBV27 with TRBJ2-7; possible D gene TRBD1, 6 bases. CDR3: CASSLRDTYEQYF. The CDR3 bases are TGTGCCAGCAGTCTTCGGGACACCTACGAGCAGTACTTC.